This T cell receptor beta chain was profiled in a study of blood T cell repertoires in COVID-19. Across the whole study: Samples of COVID-19 (acute and convalescent) were obtained from the United States, Italy and Spain.

Original processing notes: The authors estimated nucleated cell counts from reference gene primer amplification. Sequenced by immunoSEQ multiplex PCR; TCRdb stores in-frame clones only, minus some. The DNA gave D and trimming, while V, J and clone size come from that table. The repertoire has roughly 100,000 clones, around 85% of them found once; the top ten carry approximately 1.8%. V shed 4 bases, J shed 8 bases, and the junction held 13 bases outside the gene matches. The CDR3 covers 15 residues. Looked up from germline, CDR1 is SNHLY and CDR2 is FYNNEI. This chain joins TRBV2 and TRBJ1-2; 7 bases are a match to TRBD1. The source of this sequence is a woman aged 65 to 85 with active or convalescent COVID-19. The material sequenced was peripheral blood. CDR3 protein: CASSGISGQAAGYTF. CDR3 DNA: TGTGCCAGCAGTGGAATCTCCGGACAGGCCGCCGGCTACACCTTC.